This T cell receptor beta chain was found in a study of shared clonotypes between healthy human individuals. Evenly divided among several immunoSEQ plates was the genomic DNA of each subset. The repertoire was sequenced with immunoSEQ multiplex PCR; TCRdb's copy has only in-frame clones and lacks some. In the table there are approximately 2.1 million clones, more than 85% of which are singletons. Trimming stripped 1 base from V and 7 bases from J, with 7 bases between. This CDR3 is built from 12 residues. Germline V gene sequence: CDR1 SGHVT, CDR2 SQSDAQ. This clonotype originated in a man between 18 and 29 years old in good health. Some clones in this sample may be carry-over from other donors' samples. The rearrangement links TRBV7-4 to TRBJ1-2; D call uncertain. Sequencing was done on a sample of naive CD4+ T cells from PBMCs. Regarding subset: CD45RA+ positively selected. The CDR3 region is CASSLGKGGYTF. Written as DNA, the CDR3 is TGTGCCAGCAGCTTAGGGAAGGGTGGCTACACCTTC.